This T cell receptor beta chain was sequenced in a study of early T cells in non-severe SARS-CoV-2 infection (dated by TCRdb to the early 2020s). For the wider study: Because TCR sequencing was done on bulk RNA from unsorted whole blood, the alpha and beta chains could not be paired. Paper-wide results and their limitations: VDJdb matching was skewed toward anti-spike CD8 responses and likely underestimated virus-specific expansions, missing private and CD4 specificities.

Note on this clonotype: Its antigen is not yet known. Nothing much larger sits one base from this clone, and base qualities are not available.

There are 12 amino acids in the CDR3, from cysteine to phenylalanine inclusive. The DNA shown is the 36-base CDR3, in frame from base 1. For CDR1 and CDR2, the germline V gene lists SQVTM and ANQGSEA. V is cut by 4 bases and J by 2 bases, and the space between the germline ends is 8 bases. The library was prepared using 5' RACE. Instrument on record: NextSeq 500. The TCR library protocol attached unique molecular identifiers to individual cDNA molecules to correct for sequencing error and PCR bias. Both TCR alpha and beta chains were sequenced, and tight co-correlation was observed between alpha and beta sequence abundances in each sample. The study's processing was this. Decombinator V4 was used to annotate TCR sequences for V gene, J gene and CDR3. Expanded TCRs were defined as changing significantly between any two time points under a Poisson model with p below 0.0001. Abundances of TCRs were expressed as counts per million after normalisation to the total number of TCRs sequenced in each sample. MAIT TCRs were defined by TRAV1-2 paired with TRAJ12, TRAJ20 or TRAJ33, and iNKT TCRs by TRAV10 paired with TRAJ18. VDJdb, accessed on 1 November 2021, was searched for TCRs annotated for CMV, EBV and SARS-CoV-2, and TCRs annotated for more than one antigen were excluded. TCRdb passed the public sequencing reads through fastp at Q25 and MiXCR, retaining productive beta sequences. Every CDR3 protein is listed once, alongside the most common genes and DNA of its rows. The V and J calls follow TCRdb's processing rather than the paper's. The sample table lists about 70,000 distinct CDR3 sequences, around 13% of them with a count of one. 3.5% to 5% of the sample is held by the ten biggest clonotypes.

This was a case-control study nested in a cohort of healthcare workers in London, UK, who had nasopharyngeal swab PCR tests and blood samples taken every week. Healthcare workers were recruited during the week of the UK lockdown, between 23 and 31 March 2020, and followed weekly for up to 16 weeks. The sequencing used whole blood, collected at baseline. The clonotype originates from an adult who was a healthcare worker with PCR-confirmed SARS-CoV-2 infection or an uninfected control (not recorded which). The chain is assembled from TRBV29-1 and TRBJ1-2; the D gene is not confidently resolved. Here the CDR3 is given as CSVVTSNYGYTF. The DNA sequence follows: TGCAGCGTTGTTACCAGCAACTATGGCTACACCTTC.